This passage covers 8 T cell receptor beta chains from one sample sequenced in a study of blood T cells in healthy people across ages. Next came a second PCR, run for about 6 to 12 cycles, which used a sample-barcoded 5' primer along with a J-beta primer mix. One entry per CDR3 protein results from TCRdb running MiXCR on the 5' RACE reads. Of about 1.4 million distinct CDR3 sequences listed, around 59% are singletons. What was sequenced was blood. All receptors derive from a man between 18 and 35 years old in good health.

This clonotype was counted a few times. The chain joins TRBV10-2 to TRBJ2-7; no reliable D call. The germline V gene has CDR1 WSHSY and CDR2 SAAADI. V was cut by 10 bases and J by 3 bases, with 16 bases left in between. The CDR3 is 13 amino acids. The CDR3 DNA follows: TGCGCCACCCGCATACAAACCGACTACGAGCAGTACTTC. Translation: CATRIQTDYEQYF.

This chain joins TRBV5-1 and TRBJ2-7; perhaps D is TRBD1 or TRBD2 (5 bases each). The last part of the DNA fits TRBJ2-1 better; the J call may be wrong. The CDR3 runs 14 residues. CDR1 SGHRS and CDR2 YFSETQ come from the germline V gene. This chain's CDR3 is CASSLTRMGDEQFF. Here the CDR3 DNA reads TGCGCCAGCAGCTTGACTAGGATGGGGGATGAGCAGTTCTTC.

The genes are TRBV5-1 and TRBJ2-5; D call uncertain. The last part of the DNA fits TRBJ2-7 better; the J call may be wrong. The germline CDR1 and CDR2 sequences are SGHRS and YFSETQ. CDR3 length: 13 amino acids. Here the CDR3 DNA reads TGCGCCAGCAGCGTGGTATCCTACTACGAGCAGTACTTC. This codes for CASSVVSYYEQYF.

The V and J genes are TRBV12-3 or TRBV12-4 and TRBJ1-2; TRBD1 agrees at 8 bases. The V and J ends lost 6 bases and 6 bases, in that order; junction bases with no gene match: 6. The CDR3 has 13 amino acids. CDR3 amino acids: CASSVTGAHGYTF. In DNA form, the CDR3 reads TGTGCCAGCAGCGTGACAGGGGCTCATGGCTACACCTTC.

The chain links TRBV20-1 to TRBJ1-2, with D perhaps TRBD1 (6 bases). V lost 2 bases to trimming and J lost 4 bases, with 17 bases between them. This CDR3 region has 15 residues. Per the germline V gene, CDR1 is DFQATT and CDR2 is SNEGSKA (reference sequence). CDR3 DNA: TGCAGTGCTAGATCCTGGGAGGGGGTTGGCTATGGCTACACCTTC. As protein: CSARSWEGVGYGYTF.

This chain uses TRBV29-1 with TRBJ2-3, with D uncertain. Germline values: CDR1 SQVTM, CDR2 ANQGSEA. This CDR3 is 14 amino acids long. Trimming took off 7 bases at V and 0 bases at J, with 14 bases between the two ends. As DNA, the CDR3 is TGCAGCGCCGAAGGTCGCGACAGCACAGATACGCAGTATTTT. Residues: CSAEGRDSTDTQYF.

The V and J genes are TRBV6-4 and TRBJ2-1, with 14 bases matching TRBD2. The J call is doubtful: the DNA matches TRBJ2-7 better. Germline V gives CDR1 MRHNA, CDR2 SNTAGT. The CDR3 has 15 amino acids. CDR3 in DNA: TGTGCCAGCAGCTTAGGGACTAGCGGGAGTGATGAGCAGTACTTC. Protein sequence: CASSLGTSGSDEQYF.

V gene TRBV3-1 combines with J gene TRBJ2-7; either TRBD1 or TRBD2 may supply D (5 bases each). Germline loops: CDR1 LGHDT, CDR2 YNNKEL (reference sequence). V lost 1 base, J lost 0 bases, and 25 bases lay in between. This CDR3 comprises 20 residues. The CDR3 loop is CASSQVFPGGSVTTSYEQYF. In DNA, the CDR3 is TGTGCCAGCAGCCAAGTATTTCCTGGGGGTTCCGTTACTACCTCCTACGAGCAGTACTTC.